A selection of T cell receptor beta chains follows, all from one sample in a study of patients and donors after allogeneic stem cell transplantation. TCRdb analysed the RT-PCR reads with MiXCR anew, one entry per CDR3 protein. The table has 800,000 to 1,000,000 distinct CDR3 sequences, around 17% seen once. Specimen: blood, either unsorted or a sorted T cell fraction (not recorded which). These receptors all come from a human donor who was either an allogeneic HSCT recipient or a stem cell or donor lymphocyte infusion donor (not recorded which). It is not recorded whose cells these are; they may come from a transplant donor. CDR3s include the opening cysteine and the closing phenylalanine or tryptophan. The D gene is left open where the match is weak. Some rows mark clone size as missing; the rest say once, few, many or name a class of expanded clone.

cdr3_aa cdr3_nt d_call j_call clone_size v_call
CASSQLPVGMNTEAFF TGTGCCAGCAGCCAACTCCCGGTGGGCATGAACACTGAAGCTTTCTTT NA TRBJ1-1 few TRBV7-2
CAIRGTVNTEAFF TGTGCCATCAGGGGGACAGTGAACACTGAAGCTTTCTTT TRBD1 TRBJ1-1 many TRBV10-3
CASSQDPGGYGYTF TGCGCCAGCAGCCAAGATCCGGGGGGCTATGGCTACACCTTC NA TRBJ1-2 NA TRBV4-3
CASSLGGTSINEQFF TGTGCCAGCAGCTTGGGGGGGACTAGTATCAATGAGCAGTTCTTC TRBD2 TRBJ2-1 few TRBV5-6
CASSLAYSFSYEQYF TGCGCCAGCAGCTTGGCCTATAGTTTCTCCTACGAGCAGTACTTC NA TRBJ2-7 few TRBV5-1
CASSISDYNEQFF TGTGCCAGCTCTATTTCCGACTACAATGAGCAGTTCTTC NA TRBJ2-1 NA TRBV9
CSALAGYPFYEQYF TGCAGTGCTCTAGCCGGCTATCCCTTTTACGAGCAGTACTTC NA TRBJ2-7 NA TRBV20-1
CASSLSRTRYNEQFF TGTGCCAGCAGCCTGAGCAGGACGAGATACAATGAGCAGTTCTTC NA TRBJ2-1 NA TRBV7-2
CASSLEGQDYGYTF TGTGCCAGCAGCTTAGAGGGACAGGACTATGGCTACACCTTC TRBD1 TRBJ1-2 NA TRBV7-9
CSAFGQLQETQYF TGCAGTGCTTTCGGGCAGCTCCAAGAGACCCAGTACTTC NA TRBJ2-5 NA TRBV20-1
CSAAGGAGVDEQYF TGCAGTGCTGCGGGAGGAGCGGGGGTAGACGAGCAGTACTTC TRBD2 TRBJ2-7 NA TRBV20-1
CASSVLAGMNNEQFF TGTGCCAGCAGCGTACTAGCGGGAATGAACAATGAGCAGTTCTTC TRBD2 TRBJ2-1 few TRBV7-9
CASSSHSGGSYEQYF TGTGCCAGCAGCTCACATTCCGGGGGGAGCTACGAGCAGTACTTC TRBD2 TRBJ2-7 NA TRBV7-9
CSARSLPSSYNEQFF TGCAGTGCTAGATCCCTCCCGAGCTCCTACAATGAGCAGTTCTTC NA TRBJ2-1 NA TRBV20-1
CSATITPLNEQFF TGCAGTGCTACCATAACCCCTCTTAATGAGCAGTTCTTC NA TRBJ2-1 NA TRBV20-1
CASSPGWTLKSYTQYF TGTGCCAGCAGCCCCGGCTGGACATTAAAATCATATACGCAGTATTTT NA TRBJ2-3 NA TRBV5-8
CASSVAGGGTDTQYF TGTGCCAGCAGCGTAGCCGGGGGAGGAACAGATACGCAGTATTTT NA TRBJ2-3 NA TRBV9
CASSSVRTGSFQNIQYF TGTGCCAGCAGCTCAGTGAGGACAGGGTCTTTCCAAAACATTCAGTACTTC TRBD1 TRBJ2-4 few TRBV5-6
CATLPLAFYEQYF TGTGCCACCCTACCTTTAGCGTTCTACGAGCAGTACTTC NA TRBJ2-7 few TRBV27
CASSGGGKHQPQHF TGTGCCAGCAGTGGGGGGGGGAAACATCAGCCCCAGCATTTT NA TRBJ1-5 NA TRBV6-1
CASSPAVANQPQHF TGTGCCAGCAGTCCCGCCGTCGCAAATCAGCCCCAGCATTTT NA TRBJ1-5 NA TRBV27
CATSRGERDIETQYF TGTGCCACCAGCAGGGGGGAGAGGGACATAGAGACCCAGTACTTC NA TRBJ2-5 NA TRBV15
CASSLGSSGGARETQYF TGTGCCAGCAGCTTAGGCAGTAGCGGGGGGGCCAGGGAGACCCAGTACTTC TRBD2 TRBJ2-5 NA TRBV7-2
CASGLDRGLGGYTF TGTGCTAGTGGTTTGGACAGGGGGCTTGGCGGCTACACCTTC TRBD1 TRBJ1-2 NA TRBV12-5
CASSLALAKRGTEAFF TGCGCCAGCAGCTTGGCCTTGGCGAAGAGAGGCACTGAAGCTTTCTTT NA TRBJ1-1 NA TRBV5-1
CASIEGVQSSGNTIYF TGTGCCAGCATCGAAGGGGTCCAGTCCTCTGGAAACACCATATATTTT NA TRBJ1-3 NA TRBV12-3/TRBV12-4
CSVGSGRVGELFF TGCAGCGTGGGTAGCGGGAGGGTCGGGGAGCTGTTTTTT TRBD2 TRBJ2-2 NA TRBV29-1
CASSVLAGSNTGELFF TGCGCCAGCAGCGTCTTAGCGGGGTCGAACACCGGGGAGCTGTTTTTT TRBD2 TRBJ2-2 NA TRBV5-1
CASSQAGGQPQHF TGTGCCAGCAGCCAAGCGGGGGGCCAGCCCCAGCATTTT NA TRBJ1-5 NA TRBV4-2
CASSLLQGQHQPQHF TGTGCCAGCAGCTTACTTCAGGGACAACATCAGCCCCAGCATTTT NA TRBJ1-5 NA TRBV12-3/TRBV12-4
CASTLAEGGSTDTQYF TGCGCCAGCACCCTAGCGGAGGGGGGTAGCACAGATACGCAGTATTTT NA TRBJ2-3 NA TRBV5-1
CASSLGIINQPQHF TGTGCCAGCAGCTTGGGCATTATCAATCAGCCCCAGCATTTT NA TRBJ1-5 NA TRBV5-8
CASSYPGGPQETQYF TGTGCCAGCAGCTACCCCGGGGGGCCCCAAGAGACCCAGTACTTC NA TRBJ2-5 NA TRBV13
CASRISMDTQYF TGTGCCAGCAGGATTAGCATGGATACGCAGTATTTT NA TRBJ2-3 NA TRBV7-9
CASRDLSQSYEQYF TGCGCCAGCAGAGACTTATCGCAATCCTACGAGCAGTACTTC NA TRBJ2-7 NA TRBV5-1
CASTPGVNYEQYF TGTGCCAGCACCCCCGGGGTCAACTACGAGCAGTACTTC NA TRBJ2-7 NA TRBV6-6
CASRSQGYENYGYTF TGTGCCAGCAGGTCGCAGGGATACGAGAACTATGGCTACACCTTC NA TRBJ1-2 NA TRBV6-1
CASSPGSARGELFF TGTGCCAGCAGCCCTGGTTCCGCGAGAGGGGAGCTGTTTTTT NA TRBJ2-2 NA TRBV12-3/TRBV12-4
CATSDFIGTKNTGELFF TGTGCCACCAGTGATTTCATCGGGACGAAGAACACCGGGGAGCTGTTTTTT NA TRBJ2-2 many TRBV24-1
CASSADRRDDTQYF TGTGCCAGCAGCGCCGACAGGAGGGACGATACGCAGTATTTT NA TRBJ2-3 few TRBV11-1